These T cell receptor beta chains were read from a single sample in a study of cytomegalovirus exposure and HLA in healthy donors. Measured with immunoSEQ multiplex PCR; TCRdb has only the in-frame clones, and not every one. The data contain under 200,000 clones, almost 80% of them seen just once; the ten biggest clones take up about 1.3%. The sequencing input was PBMCs. These receptors were collected from a man aged 25 to 40 in good health and CMV-seronegative. CDR3s include the opening cysteine and the closing phenylalanine or tryptophan. Some rows have no size entry. The others give once, few or many, or a class for an expanded clone.

TRBJ2-2	-	11	TRBV20-1	CSASTPGELFF
TRBJ2-7	few	15	TRBV14	CASSQPTGRSYEQYF
TRBJ1-5	-	15	TRBV28	CASSPHTRQSQPQHF
TRBJ2-1	-	17	TRBV4-2	CASSQVRYRGGYNEQFF
TRBJ2-3	-	13	TRBV7-8	CATFFRSTDTQYF
TRBJ1-1	once	13	TRBV7-9	CASSLGGPTEAFF
-	-	13	TRBV5-1	CASSQTNRDEQYF
TRBJ2-7	few	14	TRBV28	CASSWTGDSYEQYF
TRBJ2-5	-	13	TRBV6-5	CASSYSRGETQYF
TRBJ2-7	-	16	TRBV4-1	CASGASSDLKGYEQYF
TRBJ2-7	few	14	TRBV28	CASSLAGGTDEQYF
TRBJ2-3	-	14	TRBV5-4	CASSLSAGTDTQYF
TRBJ2-7	-	15	TRBV5-4	CASSSQGLVSYEQYF
TRBJ1-6	-	15	TRBV7-9	CASSGTGAGNSPLHF
TRBJ1-3	-	13	TRBV7-2	CASSLDTSHTIYF
TRBJ1-1	-	14	TRBV19	CASSLTNMNTEAFF
TRBJ1-2	-	14	TRBV28	CASSFGRGDYGYTF
TRBJ2-2	few	12	TRBV2	CASSELTGELFF
TRBJ1-2	-	16	TRBV7-9	CASSTTQGEFNYGYTF
TRBJ2-2	once	13	TRBV6-5	CASSYSGRRELFF
TRBJ2-3	-	17	TRBV7-3	CASSPIGGGVGTDTQYF
TRBJ1-5	-	15	TRBV6-1	CASSERDSRNQPQHF
TRBJ2-7	-	15	TRBV6-6	CASSTLDSFSYEQYF
TRBJ1-4	-	16	TRBV4-3	CASSRNPGLINEKLFF
TRBJ1-5	-	15	TRBV7-3	CASSSGTGSNQPQHF
TRBJ2-1	-	15	TRBV7-2	CASSPRSGGPNEQFF
TRBJ2-7	-	16	TRBV10-2	CASSESRGDISYEQYF
TRBJ2-3	-	17	TRBV11-2	CASSLKPGGGEVDTQYF
TRBJ2-5	-	15	TRBV10-2	CASSEPGTGQETQYF
TRBJ1-2	-	15	TRBV30	CAWSVTTGSAGGYTF
TRBJ1-5	once	16	TRBV5-4	CASSFGPVTENQPQHF
TRBJ1-1	-	14	TRBV7-6	CASSLGGRNTEAFF
TRBJ2-3	few	16	TRBV7-6	CASSLGQGAGGDTQYF
TRBJ1-1	-	14	TRBV7-6	CASSLRRTASEAFF
TRBJ2-3	few	14	TRBV27	CASSLGGPTDTQYF
TRBJ2-3	once	15	TRBV6-5	CASSYAGLNTDTQYF
TRBJ2-5	-	15	TRBV28	CASSFFRGRQETQYF
TRBJ2-7	-	15	TRBV4-1	CASSQEPSGINEQYF